The T cell receptor beta chain described here comes from a study of T cells in Graves' hyperthyroidism and ophthalmopathy. In its sample, this clonotype was seen once. Unmatched junction bases numbered 6, after V lost 3 bases and J lost 8 bases. CDR1 is DFQATT and CDR2 is SNEGSKA in the germline V gene (reference sequence). The CDR3 is 12 residues long. The source material, RNA transcripts, was used to amplify TCR beta CDR3 regions. Carried out on the TCR CDR3, a first-round RT-PCR used the HTBI primer set. TCRdb ran MiXCR on the multiplex PCR reads and lists one entry per CDR3 protein. The sample includes 550,000 to 700,000 distinct CDR3 sequences, approximately 44% seen only once; the top ten take under 20%.

This TCR derives from an adult woman with Graves' disease, either hyperthyroidism or ophthalmopathy (not recorded which). Sample: peripheral blood or thyroid tissue (not recorded which). This chain uses TRBV20-1 with TRBJ1-2; TRBD1 aligns across 7 bases. CDR3 in amino acids: CSARGTGDGYTF. In DNA form, the CDR3 reads TGCAGTGCTAGGGGTACAGGGGACGGCTACACCTTC.